This paragraph covers one TCR beta chain sequence. CD8 cells classed as naive were CD45RO-negative and positively selected for CCR7, excluding terminally differentiated effector memory CD45RA+ cells. The germline gives CDR1 MGHRA, CDR2 YSYEKL. V lost 5 bases to trimming and J lost 1 base, with 12 bases between them. This CDR3 is built from 15 residues. This entry comes from a study of shared clonotypes between healthy human individuals. Assay used: immunoSEQ multiplex PCR; TCRdb lists only in-frame clones, some missing. The sample lists around 620,000 clones; around 95% were seen once. This TCR was sampled from a woman under 40 in good health. V and J are TRBV4-1 and TRBJ2-1; TRBD2 might be the D (5 bases). Sequenced input: naive CD8+ T cells sorted from blood. CDR3 coding DNA: TGCGCCAGCAGCGACTACCCAGATTCCTACAATGAGCAGTTCTTC. Amino acid sequence: CASSDYPDSYNEQFF.